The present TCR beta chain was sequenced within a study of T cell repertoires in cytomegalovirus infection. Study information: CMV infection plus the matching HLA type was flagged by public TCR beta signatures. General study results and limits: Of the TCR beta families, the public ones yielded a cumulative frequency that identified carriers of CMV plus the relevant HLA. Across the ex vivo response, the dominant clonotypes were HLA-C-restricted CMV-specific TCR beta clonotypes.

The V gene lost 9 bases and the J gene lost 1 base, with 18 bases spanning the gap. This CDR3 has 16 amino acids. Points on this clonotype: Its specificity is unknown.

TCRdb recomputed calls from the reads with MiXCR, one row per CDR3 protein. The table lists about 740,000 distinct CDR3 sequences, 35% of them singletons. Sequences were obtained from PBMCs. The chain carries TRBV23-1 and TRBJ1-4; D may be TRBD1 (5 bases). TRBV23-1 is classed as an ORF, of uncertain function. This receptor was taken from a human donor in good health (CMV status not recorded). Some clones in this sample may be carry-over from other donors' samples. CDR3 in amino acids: CARLDITGVTNEKLFF. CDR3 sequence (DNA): TGCGCCAGACTGGACATAACGGGAGTAACTAATGAAAAACTGTTTTTT.